One and the same sample provided the 2 T cell receptor beta chains below, sequenced in a study of T cell responses to AZD1222 COVID-19 vaccine. The repertoire was sequenced with immunoSEQ multiplex PCR; TCRdb's copy has only in-frame clones and lacks some. Of roughly 110,000 clones listed, about 92% are singletons. The source was peripheral blood, collected 28 days after the second AZD1222 dose. The source is an adult who received the AZD1222 COVID-19 vaccine.

This clone was counted a few times. The chain has TRBV3-1 (or the pseudogene TRBV3-2) and TRBJ2-1; D is possibly TRBD1 (6 bases). CDR1 and CDR2 from the germline V gene are LGHDT and YNNKEL (reference sequence). The CDR3 totals 14 residues. V was trimmed by 3 bases and J by 5 bases, leaving 11 bases between them. The chain's CDR3 is CASSQNGQHNEQFF. DNA of the CDR3: TGTGCCAGCAGCCAGAACGGACAGCACAATGAGCAGTTCTTC.

The chain couples TRBV27 to TRBJ2-7; the match to TRBD2 covers 10 bases. The CDR3 sequence is 13 residues long. Germline trimming cut 6 bases from V and 4 bases from J; bases unmatched to any gene: 3. From germline, CDR1 is MNHEY and CDR2 SMNVEV (reference sequence). The DNA for the CDR3 is TGTGCCAGCAGCCCGGGACTAGCGTACGAGCAGTACTTC. This sequence encodes CASSPGLAYEQYF.